The clone carrying this T cell receptor (beta chain) was seen ten or more times. Its specificity is unknown. Calling Graves' hyperthyroidism stable meant ophthalmopathy did not progress within 18 months. Patients aged 18 to 65 had newly diagnosed hyperthyroidism that had lasted under 2 months. The sample originates from a study of T cells in Graves' hyperthyroidism and ophthalmopathy. Whole-study findings and limits: Expanded thyroid clonotypes (above 0.001) were mostly also found in blood. Median prediction lead before ophthalmopathy onset was around 7 months with the model.

The V gene's germline CDR1 is MNHEY and CDR2 SMNVEV (reference sequence). Germline trimming cut 4 bases from V and 5 bases from J; bases unmatched to any gene: 1. This CDR3 is 13 amino acids long. The investigators amplified TCR beta CDR3 regions from RNA transcripts. The HTBI primer set served for first-round RT-PCR of the TCR CDR3. TCRdb fed the multiplex PCR reads into MiXCR, producing one record per CDR3 protein. Among a few hundred thousand distinct CDR3 sequences, about 45% were seen once, and the ten largest hold about 7.8%. The sequenced sample was peripheral blood or thyroid tissue (not recorded which). This clonotype was obtained from a woman younger than 35 with Graves' hyperthyroidism. The chain recombines TRBV27 with TRBJ1-4, with TRBD1 matching 7 bases. The CDR3 here is CASSSRGNEKLFF. The CDR3 nucleotides are TGTGCCAGCAGTTCCAGGGGGAATGAAAAACTGTTTTTT.